Listed here are 30 T cell receptor beta chains from one sample, sequenced in a study of blood T cell repertoires in COVID-19. The protocol was immunoSEQ multiplex PCR, while the TCRdb copy is restricted to in-frame clones and leaves out a portion. This sample yields 50,000 to 75,000 clones, of which 70% to 80% are seen a single time; less than 25% belongs to the top ten. Sequenced: peripheral blood. These receptors were obtained from a man older than 75 with active or convalescent COVID-19.

The chain uses TRBV28 and TRBJ2-7, with TRBD2 matching over 7 bases. This CDR3 is built from 15 residues. After removal of 3 bases from V and 4 bases from J, the junction contained 9 bases not matched to a gene. Germline CDR1 is MDHEN and CDR2 is SYDVKM. The CDR3 protein is CASSFAGARGYEQYF. The CDR3 bases are TGTGCCAGCAGTTTTGCGGGAGCGAGGGGTTACGAGCAGTACTTC.

The chain couples TRBV3-1 (or the pseudogene TRBV3-2) to TRBJ2-3; 10 bases agree with TRBD2. V gave up 3 bases and J gave up 5 bases; unmatched junction bases: 11. This CDR3 has 17 amino acids. Per the germline V gene, CDR1 is LGHDT and CDR2 is YNNKEL (reference sequence). The CDR3 sequence: CASSHLERGGPGDTQYF. DNA for the CDR3: TGTGCCAGCAGCCATCTGGAGCGGGGGGGCCCTGGAGATACGCAGTATTTT.

The rearrangement links TRBV9 to TRBJ1-5; 8 nucleotides line up with TRBD1. The CDR3 consists of 15 residues. Losses at the gene ends were 0 bases for V and 6 bases for J; bases not matched to a gene: 5. Germline V gives CDR1 SGDLS, CDR2 YYNGEE. The CDR3 nucleotides are TGTGCCAGCAGCGTAGGGACAGGGATCGCTCAGCCCCAGCATTTT. The encoded protein is CASSVGTGIAQPQHF.

The V and J genes are TRBV30 and TRBJ1-6; D possibly corresponds to TRBD1 (5 bases). CDR3 length: 12 amino acids. V lost 4 bases to trimming and J lost 6 bases, with 7 bases between them. Germline assignment: CDR1 GTSNPN and CDR2 SVGIG (reference sequence). The CDR3 DNA reads as TGTGCCTGGACGGGACTTAATTCACCCCTCCACTTT. It translates to CAWTGLNSPLHF.

The chain couples TRBV11-2 to TRBJ2-2; D gene uncertain. The CDR3 has 16 residues. The germline CDR1 and CDR2 sequences are SGHAT and FQNNGV. V lost 1 base and J lost 5, with 14 bases in between. CDR3 in amino acids: CASSLAPPHQTGELFF. CDR3 in DNA: TGTGCCAGCAGCTTAGCACCCCCCCACCAGACCGGGGAGCTGTTTTTT. The full variable domain, its missing parts supplied by reference TRBV11-2 and TRBJ2-2, is EAGVAQSPRYKIIEKRQSVAFWCNPISGHATLYWYQQILGQGPKLLIQFQNNGVVDDSQLPKDRFSAERLKGVDSTLKIQPAKLEDSAVYLCASSLAPPHQTGELFFGEGSRLTVL.

This chain joins TRBV27 and TRBJ1-1; maybe TRBD1 (5 bases). Germline-derived CDR1 and CDR2 are MNHEY and SMNVEV (reference sequence). Trimming left V 3 bases short and J 1 base short, with 9 bases between. CDR3 length: 14 amino acids. CDR3 loop: CASSFGGANTEAFF. The CDR3 DNA is TGTGCCAGCAGTTTTGGTGGGGCGAACACTGAAGCTTTCTTT.

This chain uses TRBV4-1 with TRBJ2-1, with 8 bases identical to TRBD2. V lost 1 base to trimming and J lost 0 bases; unmatched junction nucleotides: 5. Germline CDR1 is MGHRA and CDR2 is YSYEKL. The CDR3 totals 17 residues. The DNA for the CDR3 is TGCGCCAGCAGCCAAGGTCCACTAGCGGACTCCTACAATGAGCAGTTCTTC. Translation gives CASSQGPLADSYNEQFF.

This clone has a single count. The chain combines TRBV29-1 with TRBJ2-5; D gene ambiguous. This CDR3 comprises 12 residues. Germline lookup yields CDR1 SQVTM and CDR2 ANQGSEA. V was shortened by 5 bases and J by 0 bases, with 7 bases between the two germline ends. The CDR3 here is CSVLLNQETQYF. For the CDR3, the DNA is TGCAGCGTTTTACTAAACCAAGAGACCCAGTACTTC. Variable domain in full (rest from reference TRBV29-1 and TRBJ2-5): SAVISQKPSRDICQRGTSLTIQCQVDSQVTMMFWYRQQPGQSLTLIATANQGSEATYESGFVIDKFPISRPNLTFSTLTVSNMSPEDSSIYLCSVLLNQETQYFGPGTRLLVL.

The rearrangement links TRBV7-3 to TRBJ2-2; tentatively, D is TRBD2 (5 bases). Germline V gene data show CDR1 as SGHTA and CDR2 as FQGTGA. The CDR3 sequence is 14 residues long. The V gene lost 3 bases and the J gene lost 1 base, with 6 bases spanning the gap. The DNA for the CDR3 is TGTGCCAGCAGCTTCCGGGGGAACACCGGGGAGCTGTTTTTT. This sequence encodes CASSFRGNTGELFF. Together with reference TRBV7-3 and TRBJ2-2, the CDR3 gives the full variable domain: GAGVSQTPSNKVTEKGKYVELRCDPISGHTALYWYRQSLGQGPEFLIYFQGTGAADDSGLPNDRFFAVRPEGSVSTLKIQRTERGDSAVYLCASSFRGNTGELFFGEGSRLTVL.

This sequence joins TRBV18 and TRBJ2-1; TRBD2 matches at 11 bases. CDR1 is KGHSH, CDR2 LQKENI, per germline. The ends lost 5 bases at V and 6 bases at J; junction bases unmatched: 3. This CDR3 is built from 14 residues. CDR3 in amino acids: CASSSSGGLNEQFF. The CDR3 bases are TGTGCCAGCTCATCTAGCGGGGGGCTCAATGAGCAGTTCTTC.

This chain connects TRBV15 to TRBJ2-7, with unresolved D. Germline CDR1 LNHNV, CDR2 YYDKDF (reference sequence). The CDR3 extends over 13 amino acids. V gave up 1 base and J gave up 3 bases, with 7 bases separating them. CDR3: CATSRGVDYEQYF. The DNA of the CDR3 is TGTGCCACCAGCAGAGGAGTTGACTACGAGCAGTACTTC.

This clone was seen a single time. V is TRBV28 and J is TRBJ1-4; D is perhaps TRBD1 (6 bases). The CDR3 contains 13 residues. CDR1 and CDR2 (germline): MDHEN, SYDVKM. Deletions cut 3 bases from V and 7 bases from J, with 9 bases between. CDR3: CASSFGGAEKLFF. As DNA, the CDR3 is TGTGCCAGCAGTTTTGGGGGGGCTGAAAAACTGTTTTTT.

The rearrangement joins TRBV27 to TRBJ2-7; 13 nucleotides match TRBD2. V lost 6 bases and J lost 4; bases outside the gene matches: 3. The CDR3 is made up of 14 amino acids. Per germline, CDR1 MNHEY and CDR2 SMNVEV (reference sequence). The CDR3 region is CASRRLAGGYEQYF. CDR3 sequence (DNA): TGTGCCAGCAGAAGACTAGCGGGGGGTTACGAGCAGTACTTC.

This chain links TRBV18 with TRBJ1-2; D not certain. This CDR3 has 14 residues. V was clipped by 6 bases and J by 0 bases, with 11 bases between them. Germline V gene lookup returns CDR1 KGHSH and CDR2 LQKENI. The CDR3 sequence: CASSPVIANYGYTF. In DNA form, the CDR3 reads TGTGCCAGCTCCCCGGTAATAGCTAACTATGGCTACACCTTC.

The chain combines TRBV27 with TRBJ1-2; TRBD1 matches 7 bases. The junction had 4 bases not matched to a gene; V was cut back by 2 bases and J by 4 bases. The CDR3 has 14 residues. Per the germline V gene, CDR1 is MNHEY and CDR2 is SMNVEV (reference sequence). For the CDR3, the DNA is TGTGCCAGCAGTTTAAGGGGGCAGGTCTATGGCTACACCTTC. Its protein product is CASSLRGQVYGYTF.

The V call is TRBV20-1, the J call TRBJ1-2; 7 positions match TRBD1. CDR1 and CDR2 (germline): DFQATT, SNEGSKA (reference sequence). J lost 8 bases, V lost 3 bases, and 3 bases had no gene match. There are 11 residues in the CDR3. CDR3 sequence: CSASAGQGYTF. DNA for the CDR3: TGCAGTGCTAGCGCGGGACAGGGCTACACCTTC.

The chain combines TRBV19 with TRBJ1-5; the D is unclear. This CDR3 region has 15 residues. CDR1 LNHDA and CDR2 SQIVND come from the germline V gene (reference sequence). V lost 7 bases and J lost 3, with 16 bases in between. The CDR3 spells CASNSPQAFNQPQHF. The CDR3 nucleotides read TGTGCCAGTAACTCCCCGCAGGCGTTCAATCAGCCCCAGCATTTT.

The CDR3 nucleotides read TGTGCCAGCAGCTTTTTTTCCGGGACTCAGACAAATGAGCAGTTCTTC. Translated: CASSFFSGTQTNEQFF. V gene TRBV13 combines with J gene TRBJ2-1; possibly TRBD2 for D (6 bases). The germline V and J ends were trimmed by 3 bases and 7 bases, with 19 bases remaining between them. The V gene's germline CDR1 is PRHDT and CDR2 FYEKMQ (reference sequence). The length of the CDR3 is 16 residues. Looking up the rest from reference TRBV13 and TRBJ2-1 gives the full variable domain: AAGVIQSPRHLIKEKRETATLKCYPIPRHDTVYWYQQGPGQDPQFLISFYEKMQSDKGSIPDRFSAQQFSDYHSELNMSSLELGDSALYFCASSFFSGTQTNEQFFGPGTRLTVL.

The J gene is TRBJ2-3, the V gene TRBV6-4; D is perhaps TRBD2 (6 bases). The CDR3 consists of 15 residues. Germline values: CDR1 MRHNA, CDR2 SNTAGT. Between the trimmed V and J ends, which lost 2 bases and 1 base, there was a span of 10 bases. This CDR3 is CASSDGGGGTDTQYF. DNA of the CDR3: TGTGCCAGCAGTGACGGTGGCGGGGGCACAGATACGCAGTATTTT.

The chain uses TRBV7-9 and TRBJ2-1; D is undetermined. The CDR3 totals 12 residues. Trimming left V 5 bases short and J 5 bases short, with 7 bases between. Germline CDR1 is SEHNR and CDR2 is FQNEAQ (reference sequence). The CDR3 sequence is CASSGGHNEQFF. The CDR3 region has the DNA TGTGCCAGCAGCGGCGGCCACAATGAGCAGTTCTTC.

This chain uses TRBV2 with TRBJ1-2; a possible D gene is TRBD1 (5 bases). Germline values: CDR1 SNHLY, CDR2 FYNNEI. This CDR3 region has 16 residues. The ends were cut back, 2 bases at V and 0 bases at J, with 13 bases in the middle. CDR3 nucleotide sequence: TGTGCCAGCAGTGAATCGCGGGGGAGAGCTAACTATGGCTACACCTTC. It codes for CASSESRGRANYGYTF.

This chain joins TRBV27 and TRBJ1-5; tentatively, D is TRBD1 (5 bases). V shed 8 bases and J shed 0 bases, with 23 bases lying between them. Germline assignment: CDR1 MNHEY and CDR2 SMNVEV (reference sequence). The CDR3 is 18 residues long. CDR3 protein: CASRPTPGELFSNQPQHF. The CDR3 DNA reads TGTGCCAGCCGTCCAACTCCGGGGGAGCTCTTTAGCAATCAGCCCCAGCATTTT.

This chain links TRBV5-5 with TRBJ1-4; D is unresolved. CDR3 length: 17 residues. The germline V and J ends were trimmed by 4 bases and 10 bases, with 26 bases remaining between them. Germline CDR1 SGHKS, CDR2 YYEKEE (reference sequence). CDR3 amino acids: CASSREYIGRTPGKLFF. As DNA, the CDR3 is TGTGCCAGCAGCCGAGAATACATCGGAAGGACTCCGGGAAAACTGTTTTTT.

The CDR3 loop reads CATSRGGTGALLYGYTF. The CDR3 DNA reads TGTGCCACCAGCAGAGGAGGGACAGGGGCCCTACTCTATGGCTACACCTTC. The chain carries TRBV15 and TRBJ1-2; 10 bases line up with TRBD1. V trimming: 1 base; J trimming: 4 bases; junction bases outside the gene matches: 9. The CDR3 runs to 17 residues. Germline V lookup: CDR1 LNHNV, CDR2 YYDKDF (reference sequence).

Regarding this clone: This is likely a read error, given that the CDR3 carries no conserved phenylalanine or tryptophan at its end. It is unclear where the CDR3 begins or ends on the DNA, so no DNA is shown, and the CDR3 is as TCRdb lists it. The rearrangement uses TRBV9 and TRBJ1-4; TRBD1 is the table's D call and was not checked against the DNA. CDR1 SGDLS and CDR2 YYNGEE come from the germline V gene. The CDR3 sequence runs 14 residues, both termini included. Here the CDR3 reads CASSVAGQGVPFFG.

The chain carries TRBV5-6 and TRBJ2-7, with 9 bases that match TRBD2. J gave up 4 bases and V 2 bases, and 4 bases lay outside the gene matches. Germline CDR1 is SGHDT and CDR2 is YYEEEE. The CDR3 is 14 residues long. CDR3 in DNA: TGTGCCAGCAGCTTTGTGCGGGGGGGTTACGAGCAGTACTTC. Residues: CASSFVRGGYEQYF.

V usage is TRBV4-3 and J usage is TRBJ1-2, with 7 bases lining up with TRBD1. V gave up 0 bases and J gave up 5 bases; unmatched junction bases: 15. This CDR3 contains 18 residues. Per germline, CDR1 LGHNA and CDR2 YSLEER. CDR3 sequence reads: CASSQDPGGTGVMYGYTF. As DNA, the CDR3 is TGCGCCAGCAGCCAAGATCCGGGCGGAACAGGGGTTATGTATGGCTACACCTTC.

The rearrangement links TRBV27 to TRBJ2-3; 11 bases are shared with TRBD2. Germline assignment: CDR1 MNHEY and CDR2 SMNVEV (reference sequence). The CDR3 consists of 16 residues. J lost 6 bases, V lost 3 bases, and 8 bases had no gene match. In DNA, the CDR3 is TGTGCCAGCAGTTTGAGTAGCGGGGGGGTTGGGGATACGCAGTATTTT. Translating it yields CASSLSSGGVGDTQYF.

This rearrangement joins TRBV6-6 to TRBJ2-7; the D gene is possibly TRBD2 (6 bases). This CDR3 has 14 amino acids. CDR1 and CDR2 (germline): MNHNY, SVGAGI (reference sequence). V lost 5 bases and J lost 1, with 12 bases in between. In nucleotides, the CDR3 is TGTGCCAGCAGTACCGGGACTCCGTCCTACGAGCAGTACTTC. Protein: CASSTGTPSYEQYF.

The chain has TRBV19 and TRBJ2-3; TRBD2 matches 7 bases. V was clipped by 3 bases and J by 7 bases; unmatched bases: 10. There are 15 residues in the CDR3. Germline lookup yields CDR1 LNHDA and CDR2 SQIVND (reference sequence). CDR3 DNA sequence: TGTGCCAGTAGTATGTCGGGCGGGGGACTGAATACGCAGTATTTT. The encoded protein is CASSMSGGGLNTQYF.